These T cell receptor beta chains were read from a single sample in a study of blood T cell repertoires in COVID-19. The data were produced by immunoSEQ multiplex PCR, yet TCRdb's version contains in-frame clones alone and is incomplete. The table includes around 20,000 clones, around 83% detected once. What was sequenced was peripheral blood. These receptors were collected from a human donor with active COVID-19. The donor label of this sample is uncertain. Each CDR3 is given with its conserved first and last residue. A D gene is named only where the DNA matches it firmly. Rows may omit the clone size; those that give it use once, few, many or a size class.

TRBJ1-2,-,TRBV4-1,TRBD1,TGCGCCAGCAGCCAAGATAGAGCGGGACAGGGGTCCGGCTACACCTTC,CASSQDRAGQGSGYTF
TRBJ2-5,-,TRBV5-1,TRBD1,TGCGCCAGCAGCACCGGACAGGCTTGGGGAGAGACCCAGTACTTC,CASSTGQAWGETQYF
TRBJ1-1,-,TRBV13,-,TGTGCCAGCAGTTATCAGGGGAGAGGGACTGAAGCTTTCTTT,CASSYQGRGTEAFF
TRBJ1-2,-,TRBV6-6,-,TGTGCCAGCAGTTACGGGCTGAGGGCGAACTATGGCTACACCTTC,CASSYGLRANYGYTF
TRBJ2-1,-,TRBV3-1/TRBV3-2,TRBD1,TGTGCCAGCAGCCCGGGACAGGGGGCTTTGGGTGAGCAGTTCTTC,CASSPGQGALGEQFF
TRBJ2-1,-,TRBV27,-,TGTGCCAGCAGGCCCCTGGGGGCCGGGAAGGATGAGCAGTTCTTC,CASRPLGAGKDEQFF
TRBJ2-1,-,TRBV15,-,TGTGCCACCAGCAGACAACAGGGCGCCTACAATGAGCAGTTCTTC,CATSRQQGAYNEQFF
TRBJ1-1,few,TRBV3-1/TRBV3-2,TRBD1,TGTGCCAGCAGCCAAATCGGACAGGGGAACACTGAAGCTTTCTTT,CASSQIGQGNTEAFF
TRBJ2-7,once,TRBV7-3,TRBD1,TGTGCCAGCAGCTCCGCCGGGACAGGGTCGGACGAGCAGTACTTC,CASSSAGTGSDEQYF
TRBJ1-2,-,TRBV18,-,TGTGCCAGCTCACCAACCGGGGCTAACTATGGCTACACCTTC,CASSPTGANYGYTF
TRBJ2-3,-,TRBV27,-,TGTGCCAGCAGTGGCCAGAGCACAGATACGCAGTATTTT,CASSGQSTDTQYF
TRBJ2-5,-,TRBV9,TRBD2,TGTGCCAGCAGCCCACACCCACTAGCGGGAGGCCAAGAGACCCAGTACTTC,CASSPHPLAGGQETQYF
TRBJ2-1,-,TRBV21-1,-,TGTGCCAGCAGCAAAGGAATCAGGGGGCTCTCCTACAATGAGCAGTTCTTC,CASSKGIRGLSYNEQFF